This is a list of T cell receptor beta chains from one sample in a study of T cells in Graves' hyperthyroidism and ophthalmopathy. From the multiplex PCR reads, TCRdb called clonotypes with MiXCR, one entry per CDR3 protein. The sample has under 400,000 distinct CDR3 sequences, roughly 15% seen once. The specimen was blood. Receptors originate from a woman aged 60-70 years with Graves' ophthalmopathy. Both conserved end residues are part of each CDR3. A D gene is named only where the DNA matches it firmly. For some rows the clone size is stated as once, few or many, or as a class when expanded; others skip it.

>-|TRBJ2-1|-|TRBV5-1
CASSLLSVGPYNEQFF
TGCGCCAGCAGTCTTCTTTCTGTCGGACCATACAATGAGCAGTTCTTC
>TRBD1|TRBJ1-5|many|TRBV7-8
CASRTGNQPQHF
TGTGCCAGCAGGACAGGGAATCAGCCCCAGCATTTT
>TRBD2|TRBJ2-1|many|TRBV20-1
CSARGRAGSSYNEQFF
TGCAGTGCTAGAGGTCGAGCGGGAAGCTCCTACAATGAGCAGTTCTTC
>-|TRBJ1-1|-|TRBV10-3
CAISGAENTEAFF
TGTGCCATCAGTGGGGCGGAGAACACTGAAGCTTTCTTT
>TRBD1|TRBJ2-2|-|TRBV20-1
CSVGRGTGSTGELFF
TGCAGTGTTGGGCGGGGGACAGGGAGCACCGGGGAGCTGTTTTTT
>-|TRBJ1-3|-|TRBV9
CASSVVASGNTIYF
TGTGCCAGCAGCGTAGTGGCTTCTGGAAACACCATATATTTT
>-|TRBJ2-3|many|TRBV20-1
CSAPDILGDTQYF
TGCAGTGCCCCGGACATTCTTGGAGATACGCAGTATTTT
>TRBD2|TRBJ2-1|many|TRBV3-1
CASSQDLGLAGVDEQFF
TGTGCCAGCAGCCAAGATTTGGGACTAGCGGGAGTCGATGAGCAGTTCTTC
>-|TRBJ2-3|many|TRBV7-2
CASSLTWDTQYF
TGTGCCAGCAGCTTAACCTGGGATACGCAGTATTTT
>TRBD1|TRBJ1-1|many|TRBV30
CAWRRQGGTEAFF
TGTGCCTGGAGGAGACAGGGGGGGACTGAAGCTTTCTTT
>TRBD2|TRBJ2-1|many|TRBV7-8
CASKAGGPDNEQFF
TGTGCCAGCAAAGCGGGAGGCCCGGACAATGAGCAGTTCTTC
>-|TRBJ2-2|many|TRBV5-1
CASSFDSLTLFF
TGCGCCAGCAGCTTCGACAGCCTAACGCTGTTTTTT
>-|TRBJ2-7|many|TRBV27
CASSPITGVAYEQYF
TGTGCCAGCAGCCCTATCACGGGAGTGGCCTACGAGCAGTACTTC
>TRBD1|TRBJ2-3|many|TRBV28
CASSLWDRGAHTQYF
TGTGCCAGCAGTTTATGGGACAGGGGTGCCCATACGCAGTATTTT
>TRBD2|TRBJ2-1|-|TRBV20-1
CSASRTSGTLEQFF
TGCAGTGCTTCAAGGACTAGCGGGACGTTGGAGCAGTTCTTC
>TRBD2|TRBJ2-7|-|TRBV5-1
CASSSPLAGGHNEQYF
TGCGCCAGCAGCTCCCCGCTAGCGGGAGGGCATAACGAGCAGTACTTC
>-|TRBJ2-7|-|TRBV3-1
CASSQVTGEQYF
TGTGCCAGCAGCCAAGTGACGGGCGAGCAGTACTTC
>TRBD2|TRBJ2-1|-|TRBV28
CASSSQGAGGGHEQFF
TGTGCCAGCAGTTCCCAAGGGGCGGGAGGGGGCCATGAGCAGTTCTTC
>TRBD1|TRBJ2-5|many|TRBV7-8
CASSLGAKTGGETQYF
TGTGCCAGCAGCTTGGGCGCGAAAACAGGGGGGGAGACCCAGTACTTC
>-|TRBJ2-7|many|TRBV6-1
CASSEGFRRGEQYF
TGTGCCAGCAGTGAAGGATTTCGCCGGGGGGAGCAGTACTTC
>-|TRBJ2-4|-|TRBV20-1
CSASRDRKNIQYF
TGCAGTGCTAGCCGAGACAGAAAAAACATTCAGTACTTC
>-|TRBJ2-5|many|TRBV7-2
CASSLVGAAAQYF
TGTGCCAGCAGCTTAGTTGGAGCTGCGGCCCAGTACTTC
>TRBD2|TRBJ2-5|many|TRBV11-1
CASRGTSGRWGETQYF
TGTGCCAGCAGGGGAACTAGCGGGCGTTGGGGTGAGACCCAGTACTTC
>-|TRBJ2-1|-|TRBV12-3/TRBV12-4
CASSAAVGDEQFF
TGTGCCAGCAGTGCCGCGGTTGGGGATGAGCAGTTCTTC
>-|TRBJ1-4|few|TRBV5-1
CASSLASQGSEKLFF
TGCGCCAGCAGCTTGGCCAGCCAGGGGAGCGAAAAACTGTTTTTT
>-|TRBJ2-1|many|TRBV6-1
CASGWSGDEQFF
TGTGCCAGCGGCTGGTCTGGCGATGAGCAGTTCTTC
>-|TRBJ1-1|many|TRBV28
CASSYQGRNTEAFF
TGTGCCAGCAGTTATCAGGGGCGGAACACTGAAGCTTTCTTT
>-|TRBJ2-7|-|TRBV28
CMSLGTDEQYF
TGTATGTCGCTTGGTACGGACGAGCAGTACTTC
>-|TRBJ2-7|many|TRBV11-2
CASSLVASVEQYF
TGTGCCAGCAGCTTAGTCGCTAGCGTCGAGCAGTACTTC
>-|TRBJ2-3|-|TRBV5-8
CASSTGTQNTDTQYF
TGTGCCAGCAGCACCGGGACCCAGAACACAGATACGCAGTATTTT
>-|TRBJ2-2|-|TRBV7-3
CASSLGRDTPGELFF
TGTGCCAGCAGCTTAGGGCGGGACACCCCCGGGGAGCTGTTTTTT
>TRBD1|TRBJ2-1|-|TRBV6-2/TRBV6-3
CASSLTGPYNEQFF
TGTGCCAGCAGTCTGACAGGGCCCTACAATGAGCAGTTCTTC
>-|TRBJ2-2|few|TRBV28
CAGSSAAANTGELFF
TGTGCCGGCAGTTCCGCAGCTGCGAACACCGGGGAGCTGTTTTTT
>TRBD1|TRBJ2-1|few|TRBV9
CASSVGQGSYNEQFF
TGTGCCAGCAGCGTCGGACAGGGGTCCTACAATGAGCAGTTCTTC
>-|TRBJ2-7|many|TRBV20-1
CSARDSGMGGYEQYF
TGCAGTGCTAGAGATTCGGGGATGGGGGGCTACGAGCAGTACTTC
>-|TRBJ1-4|many|TRBV2
CASGPGPATNEKLFF
TGTGCCAGCGGCCCAGGACCTGCAACTAATGAAAAACTGTTTTTT
>-|TRBJ2-2|many|TRBV5-1
CASTENTGELFF
TGCGCCAGCACCGAGAACACCGGGGAGCTGTTTTTT
>TRBD2|TRBJ2-1|-|TRBV15
CATSRDGAGAGEQFF
TGTGCCACCAGCAGAGATGGCGCGGGAGCGGGTGAGCAGTTCTTC
>TRBD2|TRBJ2-1|-|TRBV5-1
CASSRTSGMGPYNEQFF
TGCGCCAGCAGCCGGACTAGCGGGATGGGTCCCTACAATGAGCAGTTCTTC
>TRBD1|TRBJ1-1|many|TRBV19
CASSKQGENTEAFF
TGTGCCAGTAGTAAACAGGGGGAGAACACTGAAGCTTTCTTT
>-|TRBJ1-4|many|TRBV2
CASSTIAWVENEKLFF
TGTGCCAGCAGCACGATAGCCTGGGTTGAGAATGAAAAACTGTTTTTT
>-|TRBJ1-4|many|TRBV3-1
CASSQEGTENEKLFF
TGTGCCAGCAGCCAAGAAGGGACGGAGAATGAAAAACTGTTTTTT
>-|TRBJ2-3|many|TRBV27
CASRTGYTDTQYF
TGTGCCAGCAGAACAGGTTACACAGATACGCAGTATTTT
>-|TRBJ2-3|many|TRBV5-1
CASSLDGRGTDTQYF
TGCGCCAGCAGCTTGGACGGGAGAGGCACAGATACGCAGTATTTT
>TRBD2|TRBJ2-1|few|TRBV25-1
CASSGTSGAYNEQFF
TGTGCCAGCAGTGGGACTAGCGGAGCCTACAATGAGCAGTTCTTC
>TRBD2|TRBJ2-2|few|TRBV19
CASSSRRAGGNTGELFF
TGTGCCAGTAGTTCGAGACGAGCGGGAGGTAACACCGGGGAGCTGTTTTTT
>-|TRBJ2-1|many|TRBV5-1
CASSFGNGTAYSNEQFF
-
>-|TRBJ2-5|-|TRBV20-1
CSARFGRSETQYF
TGCAGTGCCCGCTTTGGGAGGTCTGAGACCCAGTACTTC
>TRBD2|TRBJ2-5|many|TRBV28
CASSTRELLAGNQETQYF
TGTGCCAGCAGCACGAGGGAACTGCTAGCGGGAAACCAAGAGACCCAGTACTTC
>TRBD2|TRBJ2-1|-|TRBV6-4
CASSDNAGGAYNEQFF
TGTGCCAGCAGTGACAATGCGGGAGGGGCCTACAATGAGCAGTTCTTC
>-|TRBJ1-5|-|TRBV3-1
CASSQDPGAQPQHF
TGTGCCAGCAGCCAAGACCCAGGGGCTCAGCCCCAGCATTTT
>TRBD1|TRBJ1-1|many|TRBV28
CATLDRGQTEAFF
TGTGCCACCTTGGACAGGGGGCAGACTGAAGCTTTCTTT
>TRBD1|TRBJ1-1|-|TRBV6-2/TRBV6-3
CASSESGQGKGNTEAFF
TGTGCCAGCAGTGAGTCGGGACAGGGGAAGGGGAACACTGAAGCTTTCTTT
>-|TRBJ2-3|few|TRBV29-1
CSDLKTSGSSTDTQYF
TGCAGCGACCTAAAAACGAGCGGGTCGAGCACAGATACGCAGTATTTT
>TRBD2|TRBJ2-7|few|TRBV5-1
CASSLAGGAIPYEQYF
TGCGCCAGCAGCTTGGCCGGGGGGGCGATACCCTACGAGCAGTACTTC
>TRBD1|TRBJ2-4|few|TRBV19
CASSIGRTGSIQYF
TGTGCCAGTAGTATCGGCAGGACAGGGTCCATTCAGTACTTC
>TRBD1|TRBJ2-7|few|TRBV7-9
CASSAAGGNEQYF
TGTGCCAGCAGTGCCGCAGGGGGAAACGAGCAGTACTTC
>TRBD2|TRBJ2-7|many|TRBV12-3/TRBV12-4
CASSLAGGPNEQYF
TGTGCCAGCAGTTTAGCGGGAGGGCCGAACGAGCAGTACTTC
>-|TRBJ1-1|-|TRBV5-1
CASSPWGRLREGNTEAFF
TGCGCCAGCAGCCCCTGGGGCAGGCTAAGGGAGGGGAACACTGAAGCTTTCTTT
>-|TRBJ2-7|many|TRBV2
CASGWDTNYEQYF
TGTGCCAGCGGATGGGACACAAACTACGAGCAGTACTTC